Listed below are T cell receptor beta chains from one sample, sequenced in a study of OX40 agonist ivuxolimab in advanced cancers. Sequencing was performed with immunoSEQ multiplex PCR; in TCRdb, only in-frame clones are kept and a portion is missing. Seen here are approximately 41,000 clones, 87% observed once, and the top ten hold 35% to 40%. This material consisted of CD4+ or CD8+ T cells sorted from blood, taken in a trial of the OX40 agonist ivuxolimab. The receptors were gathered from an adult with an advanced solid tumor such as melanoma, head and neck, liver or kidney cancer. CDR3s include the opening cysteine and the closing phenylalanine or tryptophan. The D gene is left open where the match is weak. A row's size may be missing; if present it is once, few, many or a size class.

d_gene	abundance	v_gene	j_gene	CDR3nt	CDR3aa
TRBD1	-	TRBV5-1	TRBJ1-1	TGCGCCAGCAGCTTGGGGAGGAGACAGGGATGGACTGAAGCTTTCTTT	CASSLGRRQGWTEAFF
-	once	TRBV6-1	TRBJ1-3	TGTGCCAGCCCACCGGACGGGGACTCTGGAAACACCATATATTTT	CASPPDGDSGNTIYF
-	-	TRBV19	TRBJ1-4	TGTGCCAGTAGTCTCCGACAGAACCTTAATGAAAAACTGTTTTTT	CASSLRQNLNEKLFF
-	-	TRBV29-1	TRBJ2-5	TGCAGCGTCGTAGCGGTAGGGGAGACCCAGTACTTC	CSVVAVGETQYF
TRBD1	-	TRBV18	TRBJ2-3	TGTGCCAGCACTGAAGGGACAGGGCAAGATACGCAGTATTTT	CASTEGTGQDTQYF
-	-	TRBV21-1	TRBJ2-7	TGTGCCAGCAGCATCGGAGGGGGCGAGCAGTACTTC	CASSIGGGEQYF
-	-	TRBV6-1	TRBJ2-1	TGTGCCAGCAGTGAAAACGGGCAGGGCTACAATGAGCAGTTCTTC	CASSENGQGYNEQFF
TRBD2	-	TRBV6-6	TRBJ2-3	TGTGCCAGCGGCCTAGCGGGGGGCGGGGATACGCAGTATTTT	CASGLAGGGDTQYF
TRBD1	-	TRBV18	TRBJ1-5	TGTGCCAGCTCACCCGACAGGGATAGACAGCCCCAGCATTTT	CASSPDRDRQPQHF
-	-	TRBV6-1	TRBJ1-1	TGTGCCAGCTCCGGGTTGGGGAACGCTGAAGCTTTCTTT	CASSGLGNAEAFF
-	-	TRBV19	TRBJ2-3	TGTGCCAGTAGTTTAGGGATCACAGATACGCAGTATTTT	CASSLGITDTQYF
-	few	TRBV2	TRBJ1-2	TGTGCCAGCAGTAATCGGGCAGGTGATGGCTACACCTTC	CASSNRAGDGYTF
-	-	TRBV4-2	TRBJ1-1	TGTGCCAGCAGCCAAGACGGGGAGAACACTGAAGCTTTCTTT	CASSQDGENTEAFF
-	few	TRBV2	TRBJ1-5	TGTGCCAGCAGCGAGGGTGGACGTGGAGTCAATCAGCCCCAGCATTTT	CASSEGGRGVNQPQHF
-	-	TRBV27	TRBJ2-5	TGTGCCAGCAGTTTTCTGGCTGGTGAGACCCAGTACTTC	CASSFLAGETQYF
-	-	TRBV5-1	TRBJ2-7	TGCGCCAGCAGCTTGGACAGGGCGCACCACGAGCAGTACTTC	CASSLDRAHHEQYF
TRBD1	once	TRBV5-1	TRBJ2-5	TGCGCCAGCAGCACCTCCGGGACAGGCGAGACCCAGTACTTC	CASSTSGTGETQYF
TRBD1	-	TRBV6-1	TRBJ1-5	TGTGCCAGCAGTGAGTTCCGGGACAGCCCTCAGCCCCAGCATTTT	CASSEFRDSPQPQHF
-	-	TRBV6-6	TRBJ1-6	TGTGCCAGCAGTTTCGCAGAGGGCTTTCATGAGTCACCCCTCCACTTT	CASSFAEGFHESPLHF
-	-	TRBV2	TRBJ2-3	TGTGCCAGCGGGCGACAAAGCTCTAGCACAGATACGCAGTATTTT	CASGRQSSSTDTQYF
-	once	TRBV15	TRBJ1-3	TGTGCCACCAGCAGAGTGCCGACGGGGGGGAACACCATATATTTT	CATSRVPTGGNTIYF
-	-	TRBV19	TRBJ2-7	TGTGCCAGTAGTATAACGGCATTTCGCTACGAGCGGTACTTC	CASSITAFRYERYF
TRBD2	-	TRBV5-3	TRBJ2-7	TGTGCCAGAAGCTTGGAGCCAGCGGGGGAGCAGTACTTC	CARSLEPAGEQYF
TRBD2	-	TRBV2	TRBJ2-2	TGTGCCAGCAGTGATTCGGGGACTAGCAGCACCGGGGAGCTGTTTTTT	CASSDSGTSSTGELFF
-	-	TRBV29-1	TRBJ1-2	TGCAGCATCGATCAGGGTTGGAGCTACACCTTC	CSIDQGWSYTF
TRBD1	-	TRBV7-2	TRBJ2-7	TGTGCCAGCAGCCCGGGGACAGGGGCCTACGAGCAGTACTTC	CASSPGTGAYEQYF
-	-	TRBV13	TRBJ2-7	TGTGCCAGCAAGAGGGGGGACAGCGAGCAGTACTTC	CASKRGDSEQYF
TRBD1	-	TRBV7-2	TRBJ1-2	TGTGCCAGCACCCCGGGACAGGGAGAGTATGGCTACACCTTC	CASTPGQGEYGYTF
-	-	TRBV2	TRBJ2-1	TGTGCCAGCAGTGAACGGCTATTCGATGAGCAGTTCTTC	CASSERLFDEQFF
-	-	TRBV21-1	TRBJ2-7	TGTGCCAGCAGCGTAGTGCGGGGGGCCTACGAGCAGTACTTC	CASSVVRGAYEQYF
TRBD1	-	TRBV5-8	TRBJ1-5	TGTGCCAGCAGCTCCGGGACAGTTTATAGCAATCAGCCCCGGCATTTT	CASSSGTVYSNQPRHF
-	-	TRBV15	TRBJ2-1	TGTGCCACCAGCACAGGGACAAACAATGAGCAGTTCTTC	CATSTGTNNEQFF
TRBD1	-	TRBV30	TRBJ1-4	TGTGCCTGGAGTGTACTCTTGCAGGGGGGTGAAAAACTGTTTTTT	CAWSVLLQGGEKLFF
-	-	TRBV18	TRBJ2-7	TGTGCCAGCTCACCGGCCTACGAGCAGTACTTC	CASSPAYEQYF
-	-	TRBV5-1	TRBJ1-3	TGCGCCAGCAGCTTGGATGGCCGTCCTGGCTCTGGAAACACCATATATTTT	CASSLDGRPGSGNTIYF
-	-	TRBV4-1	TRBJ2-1	TGCGCCAGCAGCCAAGAAAGGGCGGTTGAGCAGTTCTTC	CASSQERAVEQFF
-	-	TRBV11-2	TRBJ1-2	TGTGCCAGCAGGAATACAGGGTCGGGCGGCTACACCTTC	CASRNTGSGGYTF
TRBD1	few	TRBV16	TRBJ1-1	TGTGCCAGCAGCCCTTGGACAGGGGGAAGAAGGAGGAACACTGAAGCTTTCTTT	CASSPWTGGRRRNTEAFF
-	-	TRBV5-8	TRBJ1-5	TGTGCCAGCACTCGTGGGCCCTCCGCGGGTCAGCCCCAGCATTTT	CASTRGPSAGQPQHF
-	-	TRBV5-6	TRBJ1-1	TGTGCCAGCAGACAACAAGCGAACACTGAAGCTTTCTTT	CASRQQANTEAFF